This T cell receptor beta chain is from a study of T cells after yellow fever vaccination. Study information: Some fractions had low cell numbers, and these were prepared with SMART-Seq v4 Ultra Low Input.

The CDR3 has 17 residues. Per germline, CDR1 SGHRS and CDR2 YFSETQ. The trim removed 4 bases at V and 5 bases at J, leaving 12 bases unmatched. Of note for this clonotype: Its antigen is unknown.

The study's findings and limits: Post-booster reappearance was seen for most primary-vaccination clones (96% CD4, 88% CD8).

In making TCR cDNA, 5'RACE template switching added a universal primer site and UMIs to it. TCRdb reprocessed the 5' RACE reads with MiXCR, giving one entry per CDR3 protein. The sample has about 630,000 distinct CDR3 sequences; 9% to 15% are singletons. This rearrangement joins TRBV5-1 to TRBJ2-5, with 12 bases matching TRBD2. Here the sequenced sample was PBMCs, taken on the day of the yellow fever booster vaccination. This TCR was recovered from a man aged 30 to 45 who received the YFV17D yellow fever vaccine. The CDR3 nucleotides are TGCGCCAGCAGCGAAGGACTAGCGGGATCAAACGGGGAGACCCAGTACTTC. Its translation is CASSEGLAGSNGETQYF. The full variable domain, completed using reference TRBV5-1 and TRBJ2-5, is KAGVTQTPRYLIKTRGQQVTLSCSPISGHRSVSWYQQTPGQGLQFLFEYFSETQRNKGNFPGRFSGRQFSNSRSEMNVSTLELGDSALYLCASSEGLAGSNGETQYFGPGTRLLVL.